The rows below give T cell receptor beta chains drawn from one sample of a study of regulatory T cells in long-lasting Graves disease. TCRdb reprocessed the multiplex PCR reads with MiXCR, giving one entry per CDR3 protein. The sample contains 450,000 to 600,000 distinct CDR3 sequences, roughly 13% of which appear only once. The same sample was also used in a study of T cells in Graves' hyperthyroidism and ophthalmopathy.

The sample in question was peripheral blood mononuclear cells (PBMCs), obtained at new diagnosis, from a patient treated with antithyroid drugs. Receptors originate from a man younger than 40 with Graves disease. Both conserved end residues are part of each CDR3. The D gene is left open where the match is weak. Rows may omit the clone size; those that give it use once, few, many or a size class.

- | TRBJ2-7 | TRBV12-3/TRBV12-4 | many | TGTGCCAGCAGCCCCGGGGAAGGTTACGAGCAGTACTTC | CASSPGEGYEQYF
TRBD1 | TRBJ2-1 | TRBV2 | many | TGTGCCAGCAGCACAGGGGGCCTTAATGAGCAGTTCTTC | CASSTGGLNEQFF
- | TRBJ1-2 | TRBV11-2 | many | TGTGCCAGCAGCCATCCGCAAAGATTCTATGGCTACACCTTC | CASSHPQRFYGYTF
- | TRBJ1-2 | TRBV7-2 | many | TGTGCCAGCAGCCCCAACAGGGTCTCCCATGGCTACACCTTC | CASSPNRVSHGYTF
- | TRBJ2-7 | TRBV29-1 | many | TGCAGCGTTCCCGTCGAAAGGGCTGGCTCCTACGAGCAGTACTTC | CSVPVERAGSYEQYF
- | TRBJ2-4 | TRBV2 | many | TGTGCCAGCAGTGAATACTCCCTGGCCAAAAACATTCAGTACTTC | CASSEYSLAKNIQYF
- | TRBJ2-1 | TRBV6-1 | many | TGTGCCAGCAGGGTAGATTACGAGCAGTTCTTC | CASRVDYEQFF
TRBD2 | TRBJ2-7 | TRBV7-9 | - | TGTGCCAGCACCTCTCAGGATGGACTAGCGCTCGAGCAGTACTTC | CASTSQDGLALEQYF
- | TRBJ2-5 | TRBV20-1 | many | TGCAGTGCGGGGGGACTGGGAGGAGAGACCCAGTACTTC | CSAGGLGGETQYF
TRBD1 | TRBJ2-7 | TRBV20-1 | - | TGCAGTGCGCCGGACAGGGTGTTCTCCTACGAGCAGTACTTC | CSAPDRVFSYEQYF
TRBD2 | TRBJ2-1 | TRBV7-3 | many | TGTGCCAGCAGCCGCCGACTAGCGGGAGGTACCGAGCAGTTCTTC | CASSRRLAGGTEQFF
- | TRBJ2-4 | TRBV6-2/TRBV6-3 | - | TGTGCCAGCAGCCCCTCTATAAACGACAGGGAGGACATTCAGTACTTC | CASSPSINDREDIQYF
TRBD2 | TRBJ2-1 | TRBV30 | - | TGTGCCTGGATGCGAGGAAGCGGGAGGGCCACCTACAATGAGCAGTTCTTC | CAWMRGSGRATYNEQFF
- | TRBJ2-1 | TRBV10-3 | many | TGTGCCATCAGTGAGGGTCCCGGGGGCTACAATGAGCAGTTCTTC | CAISEGPGGYNEQFF
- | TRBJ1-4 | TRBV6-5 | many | TGTGCCAGCAGTTACGGCAGGGGAGGAGAAAAACTGTTTTTT | CASSYGRGGEKLFF
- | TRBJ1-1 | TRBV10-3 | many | TGTGCCATCAGGCCTCTACAGCCCAGGGGTAACACTGAAGCTTTCTTT | CAIRPLQPRGNTEAFF
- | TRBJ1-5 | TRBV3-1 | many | TGTGCCAGCAGCCAATCACCAACGCATAGCAATCAGCCCCAGCATTTT | CASSQSPTHSNQPQHF
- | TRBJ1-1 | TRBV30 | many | TGTGCCTACACCACCCCGGGTAAGACTTTCTTT | CAYTTPGKTFF
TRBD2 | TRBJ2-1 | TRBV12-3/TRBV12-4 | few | TGTGCCAGCAGTCGGGGACTAGCGGCTGGGGCTCGCGAGCAGTTCTTC | CASSRGLAAGAREQFF
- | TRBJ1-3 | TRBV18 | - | TGTGCCAGCTCCCCTAACAGGGTCGACGGAAACACCATATATTTT | CASSPNRVDGNTIYF
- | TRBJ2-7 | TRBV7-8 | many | TGTGCCAGCAGCCGGTCGTCGACAGTAAATTACGAGCAGTACTTC | CASSRSSTVNYEQYF
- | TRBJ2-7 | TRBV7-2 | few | TGTGCCAGCAGCTTCGGGGGCCCCAAGGTGCAGTACTTC | CASSFGGPKVQYF
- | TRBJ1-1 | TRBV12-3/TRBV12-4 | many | TGTGCCAGCCTACAAGAGCCCGGGACTGAAGCTTTCTTT | CASLQEPGTEAFF
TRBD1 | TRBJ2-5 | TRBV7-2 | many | TGTGCCAGCAGCCTTTTGACAGGGAGTGCAGGGGCACGGTTCGGGACCCAGTACTTC | CASSLLTGSAGARFGTQYF
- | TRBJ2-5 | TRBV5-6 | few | TGTGCCAGCAGCTTCGCTGGCGGAACGGGGCAAGAGACCCAGTACTTC | CASSFAGGTGQETQYF
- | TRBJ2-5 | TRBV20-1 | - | TGCAGTGCTAGAGTCCAATCGGGAGAGACCCAGTACTTC | CSARVQSGETQYF
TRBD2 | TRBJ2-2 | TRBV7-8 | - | TGTGCCAGCAGCCTACCTGTCCTAGCGGAGATCACCGGGGAGCTGTTTTTT | CASSLPVLAEITGELFF
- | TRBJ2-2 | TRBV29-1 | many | TGCAGCGTTCGGCAGGGGAGGACCGGGGAGCTGTTTTTT | CSVRQGRTGELFF
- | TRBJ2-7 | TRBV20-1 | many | TGCAGTGCTAGAGACCAGGGCTCGACCGAGCAGTACTTC | CSARDQGSTEQYF
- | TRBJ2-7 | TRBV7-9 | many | TGTGCCAGCAGCCAAACAGGTGATGCCCTATACGAGCAGTACTTC | CASSQTGDALYEQYF
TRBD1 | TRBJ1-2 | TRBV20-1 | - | TGCAGTGCCCCCGGGACAGGGGGCGACTATGGCTACACCTTC | CSAPGTGGDYGYTF
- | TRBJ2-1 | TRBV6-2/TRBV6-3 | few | TGTGCCAGCAGTGCGACTAGTAGCTCCTACAATGAGCAGTTCTTC | CASSATSSSYNEQFF
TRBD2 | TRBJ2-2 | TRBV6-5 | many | TGTGCCAGCAGTTGGCTAGCGGGTACGAACACCGGGGAGCTGTTTTTT | CASSWLAGTNTGELFF
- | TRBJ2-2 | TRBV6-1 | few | TGTGCCAGCAGAGAGACAGTAAACACCGGGGAGCTGTTTTTT | CASRETVNTGELFF
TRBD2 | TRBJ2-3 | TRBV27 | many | TGTGCCAGCAGTTACCGACTAGCGACGGCAGATACGCAGTATTTT | CASSYRLATADTQYF
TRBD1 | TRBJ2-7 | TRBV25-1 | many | TGTGCCAGCAGTGTTCCTGGGACAGGGAGAACCGACGAGCAGTACTTC | CASSVPGTGRTDEQYF
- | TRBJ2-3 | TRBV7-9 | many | TGTGCCAGCAGCTGGGCTCTAAGCACAGATACGCAGTATTTT | CASSWALSTDTQYF
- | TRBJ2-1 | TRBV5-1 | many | TGCGCCAGCAGCTTTTCACAGGGCTCCTACAATGAGCAGTTCTTC | CASSFSQGSYNEQFF
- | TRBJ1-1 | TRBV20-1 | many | TGCAGTGCTAGACAGGGACTACTGAACACTGAAGCTTTCTTT | CSARQGLLNTEAFF
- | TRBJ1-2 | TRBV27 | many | - | CASSSSTGNYGYTF
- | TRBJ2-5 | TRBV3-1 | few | TGTGCCAGCAGCCAAGTCATGGCCAATGGGGAGACCCAGTACTTC | CASSQVMANGETQYF
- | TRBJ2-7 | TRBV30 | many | TGTGCCTGGAAGAATGGCGGCGAGCAGTACTTC | CAWKNGGEQYF
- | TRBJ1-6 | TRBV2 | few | TGTGCCAGCACGGGCCAGGGTTATTCACCCCTCCACTTT | CASTGQGYSPLHF
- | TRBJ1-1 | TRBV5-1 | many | TGCGCCAGCAGCTTGGGCAGTGGTATAACTGAAGCTTTCTTT | CASSLGSGITEAFF
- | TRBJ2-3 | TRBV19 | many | TGTGCCAGTAGAAAACTTGGCACAGATACGCAGTATTTT | CASRKLGTDTQYF
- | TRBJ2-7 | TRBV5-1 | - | TGCGCCAGCAGGCTGGGATCAGTCTCTACCTACGAGCAGTACTTC | CASRLGSVSTYEQYF
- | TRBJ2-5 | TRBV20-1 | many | TGCAGTGCTAGCACAGACTCCGAGACCCAGTACTTC | CSASTDSETQYF
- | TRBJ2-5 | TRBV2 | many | TGTGCCAGCAGTTGGACTGGACCCCAAGAGACCCAGTACTTC | CASSWTGPQETQYF
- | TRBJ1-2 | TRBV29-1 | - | TGCAGCGTTGAAGGGGACACCGCTTTTAATGGCTACACCTTC | CSVEGDTAFNGYTF
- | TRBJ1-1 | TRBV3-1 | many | TGTGCCAGCAGCCGGGGGCGGGGGATGGCTGAAGCTTTCTTT | CASSRGRGMAEAFF
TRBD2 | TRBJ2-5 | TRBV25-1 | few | TGTGCCAGCAGTCTTACTAGCGGGAGGCTCTGGGAGACCCAGTACTTC | CASSLTSGRLWETQYF
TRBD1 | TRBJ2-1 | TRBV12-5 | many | TGTGCTAGTGGTTTGACAGGGCAGGGGGTCAATGAGCAGTTCTTC | CASGLTGQGVNEQFF
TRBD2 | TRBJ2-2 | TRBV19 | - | TGTGCCAGTAGTATAAAGACTAGCGGGCTCGGGGAGCTGTTTTTT | CASSIKTSGLGELFF
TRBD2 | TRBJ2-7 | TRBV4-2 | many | TGTGCCAGCAGCCCGCTAACTAGCGGGAGGACCCCTCGGGAGCAGTACTTC | CASSPLTSGRTPREQYF
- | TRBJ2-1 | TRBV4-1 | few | TGCGCCAGCTGGGATGTAGGAAAGACCCACAATGAGCAGTTCTTC | CASWDVGKTHNEQFF
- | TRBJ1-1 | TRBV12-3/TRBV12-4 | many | TGTGCCAGCAGTTTGAGAGATAACACTGAAGCTTTCTTT | CASSLRDNTEAFF
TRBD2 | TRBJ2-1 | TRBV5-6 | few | TGTGCCAGCAGCTCTTCCACACTAGCGGCTATTACCTACAATGAGCAGTTCTTC | CASSSSTLAAITYNEQFF
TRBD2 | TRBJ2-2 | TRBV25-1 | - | TGTGCCAGCATGGGACTAGCGGGAGTAGGGACCGGGGAGCTGTTTTTT | CASMGLAGVGTGELFF
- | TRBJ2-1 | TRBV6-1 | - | TGTGCCAGCAGTCAGCAGGGAAGGGGCACTGAGCAGTTCTTC | CASSQQGRGTEQFF